A selection of T cell receptor beta chains follows, all from one sample in a study of blood T cell repertoires in COVID-19. Profiling relied on immunoSEQ multiplex PCR, and the TCRdb table lists in-frame clones only, not all of them. The sample has 100,000 to 150,000 clones; 60% to 80% are singletons. The specimen was peripheral blood. These receptors were obtained from a human donor in a cohort sampled during active COVID-19. The conserved cysteine and the conserved F or W are not part of the CDR3 here. The order of the fields is J gene, V gene, CDR3 protein.

>TRBJ2-1|TRBV6-6
ASNIELFGNEQF
>TRBJ1-2|TRBV3-1/TRBV3-2
ASSQDMGQGAPGYT
>TRBJ1-3|TRBV7-8
ASSLVRGSSGNTIY
>TRBJ2-7|TRBV19
ASTVREGYEQY
>TRBJ2-7|TRBV12-3/TRBV12-4
ASSRWDRGEQY
>TRBJ2-7|TRBV19
ASSVGQAAYEQY
>TRBJ1-5|TRBV7-8
ASSLAGRASNQPQH
>TRBJ1-2|TRBV7-9
ASSPSTGDYGYT
>TRBJ1-2|TRBV6-5
ASRAGTGFGYT
>TRBJ2-7|TRBV19
ASSMARGPYEQY
>TRBJ2-7|TRBV5-1
ASTTSSGTYEQY
>TRBJ1-3|TRBV5-6
ASSLVGAPGNTIY
>TRBJ2-1|TRBV28
ASSLQSEGYNEQF
>TRBJ2-7|TRBV19
ASSIAGDYEQY
>TRBJ2-7|TRBV5-1
ASSLGPDRGTYEQY
>TRBJ1-1|TRBV19
ASSPEGGTEAF
>TRBJ1-4|TRBV5-1
ASSFTGGTNEKLF
>TRBJ1-2|TRBV6-5
ASSYADTYGYT
>TRBJ2-7|TRBV5-1
ASSLGLASDEQY
>TRBJ2-7|TRBV27
ASSFSPVYEQY
>TRBJ1-2|TRBV5-4
ASSLVAGERTIYGYT
>TRBJ2-7|TRBV4-1
ASSQDLQGGRGEQY
>TRBJ2-7|TRBV10-3
AIRPGQGNYEQY
>TRBJ2-1|TRBV9
ASSVTSGRGNEQF
>TRBJ1-1|TRBV7-8
ASSKDRGNTEAF
>TRBJ2-5|TRBV5-4
ASSAGLAGAETQY
>TRBJ2-5|TRBV9
ASSAGSGAQETQY
>TRBJ2-7|TRBV10-2
ASREATSGSIFYEQY
>TRBJ2-7|TRBV27
ASSLRADTYEQY
>TRBJ1-2|TRBV5-6
ASSFDMAGADYGYT
>TRBJ1-2|TRBV15
ATSQTGANYGYT
>TRBJ1-2|TRBV28
ASSLVGQGTSFYGYT
>TRBJ2-7|TRBV10-2
ASSETGKQY
>TRBJ2-7|TRBV7-2
ASSFTGIYEQY
>TRBJ1-1|TRBV6-1
ASSEVTQAKAF
>TRBJ1-1|TRBV5-6
ASSPTLNTEAF
>TRBJ2-7|TRBV28
ASNDRSYEQY
>TRBJ2-7|TRBV27
ASSLAGAGYEQY
>TRBJ2-7|TRBV5-4
ASSTLAGAGEQY
>TRBJ2-7|TRBV7-8
ASSLVILGAGNEQY
>TRBJ1-3|TRBV5-6
ASSFIQDFDTIY
>TRBJ2-7|TRBV11-1
ASRPLAAYEQY
>TRBJ2-7|TRBV25-1
ASSTLVGYEQY
>TRBJ2-7|TRBV5-1
ASSFLQGGYEQY
>TRBJ2-6|TRBV19
ASSPIGGSGANVLT
>TRBJ1-2|TRBV15
ATSRTSTGNYGYT
>TRBJ2-3|TRBV5-6
ASSLADTDTQY
>TRBJ2-1|TRBV3-1/TRBV3-2
ASSLLGEGLAGVKEQF
>TRBJ2-5|TRBV7-9
ASSLWQGGKQETQY